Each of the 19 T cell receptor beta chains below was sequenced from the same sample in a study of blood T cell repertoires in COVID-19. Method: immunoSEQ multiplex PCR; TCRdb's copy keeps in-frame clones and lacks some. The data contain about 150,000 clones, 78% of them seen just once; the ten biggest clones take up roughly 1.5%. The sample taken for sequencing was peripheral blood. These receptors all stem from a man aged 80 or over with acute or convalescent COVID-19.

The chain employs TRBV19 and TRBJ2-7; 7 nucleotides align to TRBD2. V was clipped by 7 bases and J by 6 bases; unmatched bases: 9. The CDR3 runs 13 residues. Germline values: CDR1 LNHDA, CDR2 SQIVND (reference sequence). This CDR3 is CASNSPGRGEQYF. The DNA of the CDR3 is TGTGCCAGTAATTCCCCGGGGAGGGGCGAGCAGTACTTC.

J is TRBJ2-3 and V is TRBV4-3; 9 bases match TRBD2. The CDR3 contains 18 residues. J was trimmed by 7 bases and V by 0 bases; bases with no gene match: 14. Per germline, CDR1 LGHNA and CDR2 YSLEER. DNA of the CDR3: TGCGCCAGCAGCCAAGATATAGTCCGACTAGCGGAGGGAAATACGCAGTATTTT. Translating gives CASSQDIVRLAEGNTQYF.

Here the CDR3 reads CASSPGGPGDQPQHF. The CDR3 region has the DNA TGTGCCAGCAGCCCGGGGGGGCCGGGAGATCAGCCCCAGCATTTT. The rearrangement links TRBV5-4 to TRBJ1-5; D perhaps matches TRBD1 (6 bases). Germline loops: CDR1 SGHNT, CDR2 YYREEE (reference sequence). This CDR3 comprises 15 residues. V lost 4 bases, J lost 5 bases, and 16 bases lay in between.

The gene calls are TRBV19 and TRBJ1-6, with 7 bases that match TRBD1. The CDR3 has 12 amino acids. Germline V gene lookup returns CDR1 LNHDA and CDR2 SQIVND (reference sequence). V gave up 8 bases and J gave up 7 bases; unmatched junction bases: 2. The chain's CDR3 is CASRQGNSPLHF. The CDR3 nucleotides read TGTGCCAGTCGACAGGGAAATTCACCCCTCCACTTT.

CDR3 nucleotides: TGCAGCGTTGATTCGGGACAGGCCTATGGCTACACCTTC. Amino acid sequence: CSVDSGQAYGYTF. This rearrangement joins TRBV29-1 to TRBJ1-2, with 8 bases fitting TRBD1. The germline gives CDR1 SQVTM, CDR2 ANQGSEA. The V gene end was trimmed by 3 bases and the J gene end by 4 bases; junction bases not matched to a gene: 4. The CDR3 length is 13 residues. Looking up the rest from reference TRBV29-1 and TRBJ1-2 gives the full variable domain: SAVISQKPSRDICQRGTSLTIQCQVDSQVTMMFWYRQQPGQSLTLIATANQGSEATYESGFVIDKFPISRPNLTFSTLTVSNMSPEDSSIYLCSVDSGQAYGYTFGSGTRLTVV.

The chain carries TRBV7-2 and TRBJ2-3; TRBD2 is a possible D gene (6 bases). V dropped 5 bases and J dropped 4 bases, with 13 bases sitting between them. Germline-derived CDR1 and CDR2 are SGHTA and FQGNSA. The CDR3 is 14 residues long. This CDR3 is CASSPRLGPDTQYF. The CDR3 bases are TGTGCCAGCAGCCCCCGACTAGGGCCAGATACGCAGTATTTT.

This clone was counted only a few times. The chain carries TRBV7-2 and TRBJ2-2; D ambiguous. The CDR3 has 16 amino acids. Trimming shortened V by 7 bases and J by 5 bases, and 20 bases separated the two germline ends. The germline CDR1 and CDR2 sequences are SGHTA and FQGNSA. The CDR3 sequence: CASIRRLGRDTGELFF. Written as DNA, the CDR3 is TGTGCCAGCATCAGACGGTTGGGCAGAGATACCGGGGAGCTGTTTTTT.

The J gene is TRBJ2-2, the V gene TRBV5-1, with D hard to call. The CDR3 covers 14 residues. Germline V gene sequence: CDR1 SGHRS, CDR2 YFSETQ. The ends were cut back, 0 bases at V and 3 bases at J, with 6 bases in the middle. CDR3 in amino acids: CASSLDSYTGELFF. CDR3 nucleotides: TGCGCCAGCAGCTTGGACAGTTACACCGGGGAGCTGTTTTTT.

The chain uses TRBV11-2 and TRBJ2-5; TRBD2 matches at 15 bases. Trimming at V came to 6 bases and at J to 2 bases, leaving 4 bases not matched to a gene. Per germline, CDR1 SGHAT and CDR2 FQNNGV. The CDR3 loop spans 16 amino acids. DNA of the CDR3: TGTGCCAGCAGACCCGGACTAGCGGGGGGGCAAGAGACCCAGTACTTC. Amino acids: CASRPGLAGGQETQYF.

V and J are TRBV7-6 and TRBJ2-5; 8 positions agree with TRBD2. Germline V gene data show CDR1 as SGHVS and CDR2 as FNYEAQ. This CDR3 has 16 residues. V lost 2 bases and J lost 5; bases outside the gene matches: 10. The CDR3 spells CASSLMVAGGGETQYF. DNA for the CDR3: TGTGCCAGCAGCTTAATGGTCGCGGGGGGCGGGGAGACCCAGTACTTC. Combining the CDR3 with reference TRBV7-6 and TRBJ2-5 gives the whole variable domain GAGVSQSPRYKVTKRGQDVALRCDPISGHVSLYWYRQALGQGPEFLTYFNYEAQQDKSGLPNDRFSAERPEGSISTLTIQRTEQRDSAMYRCASSLMVAGGGETQYFGPGTRLLVL.

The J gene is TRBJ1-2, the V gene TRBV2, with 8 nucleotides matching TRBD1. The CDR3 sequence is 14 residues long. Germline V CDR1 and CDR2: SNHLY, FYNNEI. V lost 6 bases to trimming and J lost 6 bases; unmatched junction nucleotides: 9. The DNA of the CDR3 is TGTGCCAGCAGGCTCCACGGACAGGGACATGGCTACACCTTC. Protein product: CASRLHGQGHGYTF.

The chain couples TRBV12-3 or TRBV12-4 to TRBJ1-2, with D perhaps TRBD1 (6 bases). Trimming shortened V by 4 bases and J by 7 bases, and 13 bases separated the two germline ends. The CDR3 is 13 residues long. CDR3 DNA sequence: TGTGCCAGCAGTTGGGGACACCCGCTTGGCTACACCTTC. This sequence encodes CASSWGHPLGYTF.

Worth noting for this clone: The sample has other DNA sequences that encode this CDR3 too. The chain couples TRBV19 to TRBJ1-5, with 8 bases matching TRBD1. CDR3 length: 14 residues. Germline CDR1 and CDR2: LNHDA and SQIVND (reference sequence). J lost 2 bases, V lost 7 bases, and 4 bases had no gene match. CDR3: CASTGTGGNQPQHF. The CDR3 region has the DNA TGTGCCAGTACTGGGACAGGAGGCAATCAGCCCCAGCATTTT.

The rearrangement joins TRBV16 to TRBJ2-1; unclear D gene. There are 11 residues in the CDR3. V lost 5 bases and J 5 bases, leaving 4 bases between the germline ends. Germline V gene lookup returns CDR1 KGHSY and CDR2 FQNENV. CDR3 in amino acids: CASSLDNEQFF. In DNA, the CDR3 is TGTGCCAGCAGCTTAGACAATGAGCAGTTCTTC. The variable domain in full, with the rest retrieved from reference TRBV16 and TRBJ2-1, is GEEVAQTPKHLVRGEGQKAKLYCAPIKGHSYVFWYQQVLKNEFKFLISFQNENVFDETGMPKERFSAKCLPNSPCSLEIQATKLEDSAVYFCASSLDNEQFFGPGTRLTVL.

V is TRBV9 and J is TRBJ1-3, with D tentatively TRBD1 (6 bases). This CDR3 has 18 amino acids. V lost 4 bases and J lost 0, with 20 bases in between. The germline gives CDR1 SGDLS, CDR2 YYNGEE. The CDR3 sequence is CASSPRGGARPSGNTIYF. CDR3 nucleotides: TGTGCCAGCAGCCCCCGCGGGGGGGCGCGGCCCTCTGGAAACACCATATATTTT.

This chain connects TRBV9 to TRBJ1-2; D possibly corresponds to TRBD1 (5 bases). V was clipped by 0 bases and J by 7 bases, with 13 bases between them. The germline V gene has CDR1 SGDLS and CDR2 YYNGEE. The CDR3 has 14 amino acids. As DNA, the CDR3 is TGTGCCAGCAGCGTAGATAGTGGGGGGTCTGGCTACACCTTC. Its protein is CASSVDSGGSGYTF.

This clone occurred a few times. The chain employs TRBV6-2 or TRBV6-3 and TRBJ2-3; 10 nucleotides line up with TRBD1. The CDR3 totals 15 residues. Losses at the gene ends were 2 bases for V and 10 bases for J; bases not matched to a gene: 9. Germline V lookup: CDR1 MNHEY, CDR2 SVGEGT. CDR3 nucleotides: TGTGCCAGCAGTTACCCCCCGGACAGGGGGACTTCGCAGTATTTT. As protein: CASSYPPDRGTSQYF.

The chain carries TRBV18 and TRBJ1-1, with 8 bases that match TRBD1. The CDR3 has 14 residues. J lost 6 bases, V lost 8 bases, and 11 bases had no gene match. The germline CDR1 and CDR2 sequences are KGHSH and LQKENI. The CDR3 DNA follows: TGTGCCAGCGCGAGAACGGACAGGGCCCCTGAAGCTTTCTTT. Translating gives CASARTDRAPEAFF.

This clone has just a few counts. CDR3 DNA sequence: TGTGCCAGCACACAGGTCTATGGCTACACCTTC. Residues: CASTQVYGYTF. V and J are TRBV2 and TRBJ1-2; tentative D call: TRBD1 (5 bases). The CDR3 runs 11 residues. Germline V gives CDR1 SNHLY, CDR2 FYNNEI. Trimming took off 7 bases at V and 4 bases at J, with 7 bases between the two ends.